A selection of T cell receptor beta chains follows, all from one sample in a study of regulatory T cells in long-lasting Graves disease. Using its own MiXCR run on the multiplex PCR reads, TCRdb lists one record per CDR3 protein. The profile shows about 400,000 distinct CDR3 sequences, 15% to 20% of them singletons. The same specimen was also included in a second study, on T cells in Graves' hyperthyroidism and ophthalmopathy.

This specimen was peripheral blood mononuclear cells (PBMCs), taken at new diagnosis, from a patient treated with antithyroid drugs. All receptors come from a woman younger than 30 with Graves disease. Both conserved end residues are part of each CDR3. Fields, in order: CDR3 protein, CDR3 DNA, clone size, CDR3 length, D gene, V gene, J gene. A D gene is named only where the DNA matches it firmly. Clone size is shown for a subset of rows, as once, few, many or a class of expanded clone.

CDR3aa: CASSLGIMNTEAFF
CDR3nt: TGTGCCAGCAGTTTGGGTATTATGAACACTGAAGCTTTCTTT
abundance: many
len: 14
d_gene: NA
v_gene: TRBV7-2
j_gene: TRBJ1-1

CDR3aa: CASSTDGVGLGASF
CDR3nt: NA
abundance: NA
len: 14
d_gene: NA
v_gene: TRBV5-1
j_gene: TRBJ1-1

CDR3aa: CAWNTGAGPTDTQYF
CDR3nt: TGTGCCTGGAACACCGGGGCGGGACCCACAGATACGCAGTATTTT
abundance: many
len: 15
d_gene: NA
v_gene: TRBV30
j_gene: TRBJ2-3

CDR3aa: CASSYGTIETQYF
CDR3nt: TGTGCCAGCAGTTACGGGACTATAGAGACCCAGTACTTC
abundance: many
len: 13
d_gene: TRBD2
v_gene: TRBV6-2/TRBV6-3
j_gene: TRBJ2-5

CDR3aa: CASSFPSQNSPLHF
CDR3nt: TGTGCCAGCAGTTTTCCTAGCCAGAATTCACCCCTCCACTTT
abundance: NA
len: 14
d_gene: NA
v_gene: TRBV27
j_gene: TRBJ1-6

CDR3aa: CASSNSGGPFYEQYF
CDR3nt: TGTGCCAGCAGCAATAGCGGGGGCCCTTTTTACGAGCAGTACTTC
abundance: many
len: 15
d_gene: TRBD2
v_gene: TRBV2
j_gene: TRBJ2-7

CDR3aa: CASSIRQGGETQYF
CDR3nt: TGTGCCAGCAGCATAAGACAGGGTGGCGAGACCCAGTACTTC
abundance: many
len: 14
d_gene: TRBD1
v_gene: TRBV7-9
j_gene: TRBJ2-5

CDR3aa: CASSVSGRLDEQFF
CDR3nt: TGTGCCAGCTCTGTTAGCGGGAGACTGGATGAGCAGTTCTTC
abundance: NA
len: 14
d_gene: TRBD2
v_gene: TRBV9
j_gene: TRBJ2-1

CDR3aa: CASSKAGQETQYF
CDR3nt: TGTGCCAGCAGCAAAGCAGGGCAAGAGACCCAGTACTTC
abundance: many
len: 13
d_gene: NA
v_gene: TRBV6-1
j_gene: TRBJ2-5

CDR3aa: CASSSSGRAREQYF
CDR3nt: TGTGCCAGCAGCTCCAGCGGGAGGGCACGCGAGCAGTACTTC
abundance: many
len: 14
d_gene: TRBD2
v_gene: TRBV7-2
j_gene: TRBJ2-7

CDR3aa: CASSPPAETSGTLRETQYF
CDR3nt: TGTGCCAGCAGCCCCCCAGCGGAGACTAGCGGGACCCTTCGAGAGACCCAGTACTTC
abundance: many
len: 19
d_gene: TRBD2
v_gene: TRBV7-9
j_gene: TRBJ2-5

CDR3aa: CASSPLGTGDAYEQYF
CDR3nt: TGTGCCAGCTCACCCCTCGGGACAGGTGACGCCTACGAGCAGTACTTC
abundance: many
len: 16
d_gene: TRBD1
v_gene: TRBV18
j_gene: TRBJ2-7

CDR3aa: CASSPKESGTYNEQFF
CDR3nt: TGCGCCAGCAGCCCCAAGGAAAGCGGTACCTACAATGAGCAGTTCTTC
abundance: NA
len: 16
d_gene: NA
v_gene: TRBV5-1
j_gene: TRBJ2-1

CDR3aa: CASSEVADRESYEQYF
CDR3nt: TGTGCCAGCAGTGAAGTTGCTGACAGGGAGTCCTACGAGCAGTACTTC
abundance: many
len: 16
d_gene: TRBD1
v_gene: TRBV2
j_gene: TRBJ2-7

CDR3aa: CAIKSTGDTEAFF
CDR3nt: TGTGCCATCAAGTCGACAGGGGACACTGAAGCTTTCTTT
abundance: many
len: 13
d_gene: TRBD1
v_gene: TRBV10-3
j_gene: TRBJ1-1

CDR3aa: CASRPHAGGGDTQYF
CDR3nt: TGTGCCAGTAGGCCACATGCAGGGGGCGGTGATACGCAGTATTTT
abundance: NA
len: 15
d_gene: TRBD1
v_gene: TRBV19
j_gene: TRBJ2-3

CDR3aa: CASSIMGTAETQYF
CDR3nt: TGTGCCAGTAGTATTATGGGTACTGCGGAGACCCAGTACTTC
abundance: NA
len: 14
d_gene: NA
v_gene: TRBV19
j_gene: TRBJ2-5

CDR3aa: CASSHWPGQGEETQYF
CDR3nt: TGTGCCAGCAGCCATTGGCCGGGACAGGGGGAAGAGACCCAGTACTTC
abundance: many
len: 16
d_gene: TRBD1
v_gene: TRBV11-2
j_gene: TRBJ2-5

CDR3aa: CASSRGEEINTEAFF
CDR3nt: TGTGCCAGTAGTAGGGGGGAGGAGATAAACACTGAAGCTTTCTTT
abundance: NA
len: 15
d_gene: NA
v_gene: TRBV19
j_gene: TRBJ1-1

CDR3aa: CASSLVSAAGGPHEQFF
CDR3nt: TGTGCCAGCAGCTTAGTGTCCGCGGCGGGAGGGCCCCATGAGCAGTTCTTC
abundance: many
len: 17
d_gene: TRBD2
v_gene: TRBV13
j_gene: TRBJ2-1

CDR3aa: CASSGTSGRAHEQFF
CDR3nt: TGTGCCAGCAGTGGAACTAGCGGGAGGGCCCATGAGCAGTTCTTC
abundance: many
len: 15
d_gene: TRBD2
v_gene: TRBV2
j_gene: TRBJ2-1

CDR3aa: CSAGDSSRGEKLFF
CDR3nt: TGCAGTGCTGGAGACTCCTCGAGGGGTGAAAAACTGTTTTTT
abundance: few
len: 14
d_gene: NA
v_gene: TRBV20-1
j_gene: TRBJ1-4

CDR3aa: CASRSDGKLGNQPQHF
CDR3nt: TGTGCCAGCAGGAGTGACGGGAAGTTGGGCAATCAGCCCCAGCATTTT
abundance: few
len: 16
d_gene: NA
v_gene: TRBV6-1
j_gene: TRBJ1-5

CDR3aa: CASIYRESVTEAFF
CDR3nt: TGTGCCAGCATTTACAGGGAGTCGGTCACTGAAGCTTTCTTT
abundance: NA
len: 14
d_gene: NA
v_gene: TRBV6-5
j_gene: TRBJ1-1

CDR3aa: CASSLDPRREQFF
CDR3nt: TGTGCCAGCAGCTTAGATCCAAGGCGTGAGCAGTTCTTC
abundance: many
len: 13
d_gene: NA
v_gene: TRBV11-2
j_gene: TRBJ2-1

CDR3aa: CSASGDGAGGYEQYF
CDR3nt: TGCAGTGCTAGTGGCGATGGAGCGGGGGGCTACGAGCAGTACTTC
abundance: few
len: 15
d_gene: TRBD2
v_gene: TRBV20-1
j_gene: TRBJ2-7

CDR3aa: CASSASGQGRTYEQYF
CDR3nt: TGTGCCAGCAGTGCCTCGGGACAGGGAAGGACCTACGAGCAGTACTTC
abundance: NA
len: 16
d_gene: TRBD1
v_gene: TRBV6-1
j_gene: TRBJ2-7

CDR3aa: CASGQVGGTEAFF
CDR3nt: TGTGCCTCGGGACAGGTCGGAGGCACTGAAGCTTTCTTT
abundance: many
len: 13
d_gene: TRBD1
v_gene: TRBV30
j_gene: TRBJ1-1

CDR3aa: CASTVDRDTEAFF
CDR3nt: TGTGCCAGCACCGTAGACAGGGACACTGAAGCTTTCTTT
abundance: many
len: 13
d_gene: TRBD1
v_gene: TRBV6-1
j_gene: TRBJ1-1

CDR3aa: CASTPASGGAGEQYF
CDR3nt: TGTGCCAGCACCCCAGCTAGCGGGGGGGCCGGGGAGCAGTACTTC
abundance: many
len: 15
d_gene: TRBD2
v_gene: TRBV11-2
j_gene: TRBJ2-7

CDR3aa: CASSGVIGTYEQYF
CDR3nt: TGTGCCAGCAGTGGCGTCATTGGAACCTACGAGCAGTACTTC
abundance: many
len: 14
d_gene: NA
v_gene: TRBV2
j_gene: TRBJ2-7

CDR3aa: CASSLDQGSNQPQHF
CDR3nt: TGCGCCAGCAGCTTGGACCAGGGTAGCAATCAGCCCCAGCATTTT
abundance: many
len: 15
d_gene: NA
v_gene: TRBV5-1
j_gene: TRBJ1-5

CDR3aa: CASRRRLAGASTDTQYF
CDR3nt: TGTGCCAGCAGACGAAGACTAGCGGGAGCTAGCACAGATACGCAGTATTTT
abundance: many
len: 17
d_gene: TRBD2
v_gene: TRBV28
j_gene: TRBJ2-3

CDR3aa: CASSQGTGGDQPQHF
CDR3nt: TGTGCCAGCAGCCAAGGGACAGGGGGCGATCAGCCCCAGCATTTT
abundance: many
len: 15
d_gene: TRBD1
v_gene: TRBV3-1
j_gene: TRBJ1-5

CDR3aa: CASSPLTASPLHEQYF
CDR3nt: TGTGCCAGCAGCCCGTTGACGGCCTCCCCATTGCACGAGCAGTACTTC
abundance: many
len: 16
d_gene: NA
v_gene: TRBV7-6
j_gene: TRBJ2-7

CDR3aa: CAWTYGGFGEAFF
CDR3nt: TGTGCCTGGACCTATGGGGGGTTTGGGGAAGCTTTCTTT
abundance: many
len: 13
d_gene: NA
v_gene: TRBV30
j_gene: TRBJ1-1

CDR3aa: CASSETGWNQPQHF
CDR3nt: TGTGCCAGCAGTGAAACAGGGTGGAATCAGCCCCAGCATTTT
abundance: many
len: 14
d_gene: NA
v_gene: TRBV2
j_gene: TRBJ1-5

CDR3aa: CASSSIVAGGGNEQFF
CDR3nt: TGTGCCAGCAGCTCAATCGTAGCGGGGGGAGGCAATGAGCAGTTCTTC
abundance: NA
len: 16
d_gene: TRBD2
v_gene: TRBV7-9
j_gene: TRBJ2-1

CDR3aa: CASSHGQRYYGYTF
CDR3nt: TGCGCCAGCAGCCATGGACAGCGCTACTATGGCTACACCTTC
abundance: NA
len: 14
d_gene: NA
v_gene: TRBV4-1
j_gene: TRBJ1-2

CDR3aa: CASTQDSYGYTF
CDR3nt: TGTGCCAGCACCCAAGACAGCTATGGCTACACCTTC
abundance: many
len: 12
d_gene: NA
v_gene: TRBV6-1
j_gene: TRBJ1-2

CDR3aa: CASSLGGPGTGELFF
CDR3nt: TGCGCCAGCAGCTTGGGGGGGCCCGGCACCGGGGAGCTGTTTTTT
abundance: few
len: 15
d_gene: NA
v_gene: TRBV5-1
j_gene: TRBJ2-2

CDR3aa: CASSGPTGGGGKTQYF
CDR3nt: TGTGCCAGCAGCGGTCCGACAGGGGGCGGCGGGAAGACCCAGTACTTC
abundance: many
len: 16
d_gene: TRBD1
v_gene: TRBV7-8
j_gene: TRBJ2-5

CDR3aa: CAWFKGQKVGELFF
CDR3nt: TGTGCCTGGTTCAAGGGACAAAAGGTCGGGGAGCTGTTTTTT
abundance: NA
len: 14
d_gene: NA
v_gene: TRBV27
j_gene: TRBJ2-2

CDR3aa: CSAGGDRDYEQYF
CDR3nt: TGCAGTGCTGGTGGGGACAGGGACTACGAGCAGTACTTC
abundance: few
len: 13
d_gene: TRBD1
v_gene: TRBV20-1
j_gene: TRBJ2-7

CDR3aa: CASSLDPEGDLFF
CDR3nt: TGTGCCAGCAGCTTAGATCCTGAAGGGGATTTGTTCTTC
abundance: many
len: 13
d_gene: NA
v_gene: TRBV11-2
j_gene: TRBJ2-1

CDR3aa: CASSRDRAVYGELFF
CDR3nt: TGTGCCAGCAGCCGGGACAGGGCCGTCTACGGGGAGCTGTTTTTT
abundance: few
len: 15
d_gene: TRBD1
v_gene: TRBV7-9
j_gene: TRBJ2-2

CDR3aa: CATSRDLAGGAQEQFF
CDR3nt: TGTGCCACCAGCAGAGATTTAGCGGGAGGGGCACAGGAGCAGTTCTTC
abundance: NA
len: 16
d_gene: TRBD2
v_gene: TRBV15
j_gene: TRBJ2-1

CDR3aa: CASSETGSSNQPQHF
CDR3nt: TGTGCCAGCAGTGAGACAGGGAGTAGCAATCAGCCCCAGCATTTT
abundance: many
len: 15
d_gene: TRBD1
v_gene: TRBV12-3/TRBV12-4
j_gene: TRBJ1-5

CDR3aa: CSGKSGGTETQYF
CDR3nt: TGCAGTGGCAAGTCGGGGGGCACCGAGACCCAGTACTTC
abundance: many
len: 13
d_gene: NA
v_gene: TRBV20-1
j_gene: TRBJ2-5

CDR3aa: CASSFYGTTQETQYF
CDR3nt: TGTGCCAGCAGTTTTTACGGGACCACTCAAGAGACCCAGTACTTC
abundance: many
len: 15
d_gene: NA
v_gene: TRBV28
j_gene: TRBJ2-5